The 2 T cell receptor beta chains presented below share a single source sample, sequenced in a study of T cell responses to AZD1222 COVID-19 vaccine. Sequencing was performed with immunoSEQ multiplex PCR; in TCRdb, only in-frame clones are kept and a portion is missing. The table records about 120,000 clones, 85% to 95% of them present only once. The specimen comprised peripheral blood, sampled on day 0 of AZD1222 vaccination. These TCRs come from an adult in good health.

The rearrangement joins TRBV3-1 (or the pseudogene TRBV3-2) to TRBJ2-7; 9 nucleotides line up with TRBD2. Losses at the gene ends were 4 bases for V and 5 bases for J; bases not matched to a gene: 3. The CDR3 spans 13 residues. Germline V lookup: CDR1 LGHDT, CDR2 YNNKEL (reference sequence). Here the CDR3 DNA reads TGTGCCAGCAGCCGTAGCGGGAGCCACGAGCAGTACTTC. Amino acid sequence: CASSRSGSHEQYF.

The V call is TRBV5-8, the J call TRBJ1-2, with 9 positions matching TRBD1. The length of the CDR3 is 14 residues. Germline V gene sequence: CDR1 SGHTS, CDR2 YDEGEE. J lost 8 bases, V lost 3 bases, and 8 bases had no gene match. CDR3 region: CASSYRDRERGYTF. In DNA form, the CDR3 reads TGTGCCAGCAGCTACCGGGACAGGGAAAGGGGCTACACCTTC.